This T cell receptor (beta chain) was recorded in a study of blood T cell repertoires in COVID-19. On the study more broadly: The cDNA or gDNA used as material had been derived from T cells, B-cell-depleted T cells, or PBMCs.

Produced via immunoSEQ multiplex PCR; TCRdb's table is partial and in-frame only. The sample includes around 200,000 clones, about 87% seen only once; the top ten take around 1%. This clone showed up just a few times. The sample consisted of peripheral blood. The TCR originated in a woman younger than 35 who had recovered from COVID-19.

Here the CDR3 reads CASSQVETANSPLHF. The CDR3 DNA is TGTGCCAGCAGCCAAGTCGAGACAGCCAATTCACCCCTCCACTTT. This chain joins TRBV3-1 (or the pseudogene TRBV3-2) and TRBJ1-6; D is perhaps TRBD1 (5 bases). Per germline, CDR1 LGHDT and CDR2 YNNKEL (reference sequence). The CDR3 covers 15 residues. The germline V and J ends were trimmed by 1 base and 7 bases, with 11 bases remaining between them.